What follows is one T cell receptor beta chain and its context. What it binds is not known. This sample was included in a study of cytomegalovirus exposure and HLA in healthy donors. Study conclusions and caveats: Later analysis suggested most CMV-associated TCR beta chains were HLA-restricted.

The PCR made use of 60 Vbeta and 13 Jbeta primers. Here immunoSEQ multiplex PCR was the method, and the copy in TCRdb shows in-frame clones only, minus some. The data contain about 200,000 clones, 70% to 80% of them singletons. V dropped 1 base and J dropped 1; count of bases not matched to a gene: 0. The CDR3 spans 14 residues. The germline V gene encodes CDR1 MNHEY and CDR2 SMNVEV (reference sequence). This clonotype was obtained from a male donor in good health and CMV-seropositive. The material sequenced was PBMCs. The chain joins TRBV27 to TRBJ2-5; 7 bases align to TRBD1. The CDR3, as DNA: TGTGCCAGCAGTTTATGGGACAGCCAAGAGACCCAGTACTTC. Residues: CASSLWDSQETQYF.